These 21 T cell receptor beta chains originate from one sample sequenced in a study of shared clonotypes between healthy human individuals. Some clones are missing from TCRdb's copy, which holds only in-frame ones; the method was immunoSEQ multiplex PCR. This table holds about 820,000 clones, approximately 92% found once. Terminally differentiated effector memory CD45RA+ cells were left out of the naive CD8 fraction, which was CD45RO-negative and positively selected for CCR7. Sequencing input: naive CD8+ T cells sorted from blood. All receptors derive from a man younger than 40 in good health.

V usage is TRBV2 and J usage is TRBJ2-6; weak D call: TRBD1 (6 bases). Germline-derived CDR1 and CDR2 are SNHLY and FYNNEI. Trimming pared 6 bases from V and 0 bases from J, leaving 18 bases between. CDR3 size: 18 residues. The CDR3 protein is CASRETGMVSSGANVLTF. Here the CDR3 DNA reads TGTGCCAGCAGGGAAACAGGGATGGTGAGCTCTGGGGCCAACGTCCTGACTTTC.

The J gene is TRBJ2-7, the V gene TRBV27; TRBD1 matches 11 bases. The germline V gene encodes CDR1 MNHEY and CDR2 SMNVEV (reference sequence). V lost 7 bases, J lost 6 bases, and 8 bases stayed unmatched. The CDR3 length is 14 residues. CDR3 nucleotide sequence: TGTGCCAGCACGCACTCGGGACAGGGGGGCGAGCAGTACTTC. Amino acid sequence: CASTHSGQGGEQYF.

J is TRBJ2-1 and V is TRBV6-1; TRBD2 agrees at 8 bases. Germline V gene data show CDR1 as MNHNS and CDR2 as SASEGT. The CDR3 runs to 15 residues. Unmatched junction bases numbered 5, after V lost 2 bases and J lost 5 bases. CDR3 DNA sequence: TGTGCCAGCAGTGAACAGCGGGAGTCTCACAATGAGCAGTTCTTC. Encoded protein: CASSEQRESHNEQFF.

The CDR3, as DNA: TGTGCCAGCAGCCCCGGACTAGCGGGAGGGCCAGGTCGTGGAGAGACCCAGTACTTC. This codes for CASSPGLAGGPGRGETQYF. This chain uses TRBV4-2 with TRBJ2-5, with 15 positions matching TRBD2. Germline V gives CDR1 LGHNA, CDR2 YNFKEQ. The CDR3 covers 19 residues. With V trimmed by 4 bases and J by 4 bases, 13 bases remained unmatched.

This chain joins TRBV27 and TRBJ2-1; TRBD2 matches 8 bases. The V and J ends lost 3 bases and 11 bases, in that order; junction bases with no gene match: 6. CDR3 size: 13 residues. Germline V CDR1 and CDR2: MNHEY, SMNVEV (reference sequence). CDR3 nucleotides: TGTGCCAGCAGTTTTGCCGGGACTAGAAAGCAGTTCTTC. It codes for CASSFAGTRKQFF.

The chain recombines TRBV28 with TRBJ1-4; TRBD1 matches at 9 bases. The CDR3 has 18 amino acids. Per the germline V gene, CDR1 is MDHEN and CDR2 is SYDVKM. After removal of 5 bases from V and 0 bases from J, the junction contained 10 bases not matched to a gene. DNA of the CDR3: TGTGCCAGCAGTCCAGGTTGGACAGGGGCTGCAACTAATGAAAAACTGTTTTTT. Its translation is CASSPGWTGAATNEKLFF.

The genes are TRBV7-2 and TRBJ2-3; 11 bases fit TRBD2. The germline gives CDR1 SGHTA, CDR2 FQGNSA. The CDR3 sequence is 16 residues long. The junction had 5 bases not matched to a gene; V was cut back by 1 base and J by 5 bases. The CDR3 region is CASSLGLAGGVDTQYF. The CDR3 nucleotides are TGTGCCAGCAGCTTAGGGCTAGCGGGAGGTGTAGATACGCAGTATTTT.

This chain joins TRBV5-6 and TRBJ1-1; tentative D call: TRBD1 (5 bases). V was trimmed by 0 bases and J by 4 bases, leaving 7 bases between them. The CDR3 runs 13 residues. CDR1 and CDR2 from the germline V gene are SGHDT and YYEEEE. In DNA form, the CDR3 reads TGTGCCAGCAGCTTGGGACAGAGCACTGAAGCTTTCTTT. This gives the protein CASSLGQSTEAFF.

This clone was counted once. Distinct nucleotide sequences in the sample also encode this CDR3. The rearrangement joins TRBV15 to TRBJ1-5; D remains unclear. V lost 3 bases, J lost 3 bases, and 9 bases lay in between. The CDR3 extends over 14 amino acids. Germline CDR1 reads LNHNV; CDR2 reads YYDKDF (reference sequence). CDR3 in DNA: TGTGCCACCAGCAGGGAAACATACAATCAGCCCCAGCATTTT. Protein product: CATSRETYNQPQHF.

The chain employs TRBV21-1 and TRBJ2-7; the D segment call TRBD1 is taken from the table without a DNA check. TRBV21-1 is a listed pseudogene. This CDR3 has 19 amino acids. CDR3 bases: TGTGCCAGCGCTTCGAGTCCTAGGTGGGGACAGCAGACCCTCTACGAGCAGTACTTC. Translating gives CASASSPRWGQQTLYEQYF.

The V gene is TRBV27, the J gene TRBJ2-7; D may be TRBD1 (6 bases). This CDR3 comprises 16 residues. Trimming took 2 bases from V and 2 from J, leaving 16 bases between them. Germline CDR1 is MNHEY and CDR2 is SMNVEV (reference sequence). The CDR3 protein is CASSLRTGTNPYEQYF. The CDR3 coding sequence is TGTGCCAGCAGTTTAAGGACGGGGACAAACCCCTACGAGCAGTACTTC.

The rearrangement links TRBV9 to TRBJ2-1; 7 bases line up with TRBD2. This CDR3 has 13 residues. J gave up 6 bases and V 5 bases, and 5 bases lay outside the gene matches. Germline CDR1 and CDR2: SGDLS and YYNGEE. The CDR3 spells CASSGWEGNEQFF. DNA of the CDR3: TGTGCCAGCAGTGGGTGGGAGGGCAATGAGCAGTTCTTC.

This chain connects TRBV5-6 to TRBJ2-1, with 13 bases aligning to TRBD2. V dropped 5 bases and J dropped 4; count of bases not matched to a gene: 9. Germline V gene lookup returns CDR1 SGHDT and CDR2 YYEEEE. This CDR3 comprises 17 residues. The CDR3 here is CASSPGLAGVLYNEQFF. In nucleotides, the CDR3 is TGTGCCAGCAGTCCTGGACTAGCGGGAGTTCTGTACAATGAGCAGTTCTTC.

The CDR3 sequence: CASSILAGAWNEQYF. The CDR3 bases are TGTGCCAGTAGTATTTTAGCGGGAGCCTGGAACGAGCAGTACTTC. The chain employs TRBV19 and TRBJ2-7; 9 bases map to TRBD2. Germline V CDR1 and CDR2: LNHDA, SQIVND (reference sequence). The CDR3 is made up of 15 amino acids. J was trimmed by 5 bases and V by 3 bases; bases with no gene match: 8.

The count of this clone is one. J is TRBJ2-4 and V is TRBV11-2, with no clear D. Trimming took 1 base from V and 0 from J, leaving 19 bases between them. The CDR3 sequence is 19 residues long. Germline V gene data show CDR1 as SGHAT and CDR2 as FQNNGV. The CDR3 nucleotides read TGTGCCAGCAGCTTAGTCCGTGGGTTTGGCAAACTAGCCAAAAACATTCAGTACTTC. This encodes CASSLVRGFGKLAKNIQYF.

This clone appeared a single time. The gene calls are TRBV15 and TRBJ2-3; D gene unclear. V dropped 11 bases and J dropped 1 base, with 10 bases sitting between them. The CDR3 consists of 12 residues. CDR1 and CDR2 from the germline V gene are LNHNV and YYDKDF (reference sequence). CDR3: CAATDRTDTQYF. CDR3 sequence (DNA): TGTGCCGCCACGGACCGCACAGATACGCAGTATTTT.

This clone was counted between two and nine times. The CDR3 loop reads CASRPDRGLSTGELFF. As DNA, the CDR3 is TGTGCCAGCAGACCGGACAGGGGGCTATCTACCGGGGAGCTGTTTTTT. The rearrangement joins TRBV7-9 to TRBJ2-2; 11 positions match TRBD1. CDR3 size: 16 residues. J was trimmed by 5 bases and V by 6 bases; bases with no gene match: 8. Looked up from germline, CDR1 is SEHNR and CDR2 is FQNEAQ (reference sequence).

V usage is TRBV29-1 and J usage is TRBJ1-2; D call uncertain. This CDR3 is 13 amino acids long. The germline gives CDR1 SQVTM, CDR2 ANQGSEA. Deletions cut 1 base from V and 4 bases from J, with 10 bases between. The CDR3 sequence: CSVEAGRSYGYTF. CDR3 nucleotides: TGCAGCGTTGAAGCTGGAAGGTCCTATGGCTACACCTTC.

Written as DNA, the CDR3 is TGTGCCAGCAGCTTCGGGGGGCTAGCCAACGAGCAGTACTTC. Residues: CASSFGGLANEQYF. The chain recombines TRBV5-4 with TRBJ2-7, with a tentative D call TRBD2 (7 bases). Germline V lookup: CDR1 SGHNT, CDR2 YYREEE (reference sequence). V was cut by 2 bases and J by 5 bases, with 14 bases left in between. The CDR3 consists of 14 residues.

The chain is built from TRBV11-3 and TRBJ2-1, with D perhaps matching TRBD1 or TRBD2 (5 bases each). The CDR3 contains 13 residues. Germline-derived CDR1 and CDR2 are SGHNT and YENEEA. V lost 3 bases to trimming and J lost 8 bases, with 11 bases between them. This CDR3 reads CASSLPGGDEQFF. The CDR3 bases are TGTGCCAGCAGCTTGCCTGGGGGAGATGAGCAGTTCTTC.

This sequence joins TRBV11-2 and TRBJ2-7; 7 bases are shared with TRBD2. V trimming: 0 bases; J trimming: 3 bases; junction bases outside the gene matches: 5. In germline, CDR1 is SGHAT, CDR2 FQNNGV. The CDR3 has 15 amino acids. CDR3 sequence (DNA): TGTGCCAGCAGCTTAGAGGCTAGCGGTTACTACGAGCAGTACTTC. It encodes CASSLEASGYYEQYF.